This TCR beta chain comes out of a study of T cell responses to AZD1222 COVID-19 vaccine. Between the trimmed V and J ends, which lost 3 bases and 13 bases, there was a span of 19 bases. The CDR3 extends over 15 amino acids. Germline V gives CDR1 SGHTA, CDR2 FQGNSA. TCRdb's table, derived via immunoSEQ multiplex PCR, lists solely in-frame clones and lacks some. This sample has around 150,000 clones, with approximately 90% found just once. This receptor was taken from an adult in good health. This chain links TRBV7-2 with TRBJ1-6; possible D gene TRBD1, 6 bases. Source: peripheral blood, taken on day 0 of AZD1222 vaccination. CDR3: CASSLGGATSFPLHF. Written as DNA, the CDR3 is TGTGCCAGCAGCTTGGGGGGCGCGACCTCTTTCCCCCTCCACTTT.